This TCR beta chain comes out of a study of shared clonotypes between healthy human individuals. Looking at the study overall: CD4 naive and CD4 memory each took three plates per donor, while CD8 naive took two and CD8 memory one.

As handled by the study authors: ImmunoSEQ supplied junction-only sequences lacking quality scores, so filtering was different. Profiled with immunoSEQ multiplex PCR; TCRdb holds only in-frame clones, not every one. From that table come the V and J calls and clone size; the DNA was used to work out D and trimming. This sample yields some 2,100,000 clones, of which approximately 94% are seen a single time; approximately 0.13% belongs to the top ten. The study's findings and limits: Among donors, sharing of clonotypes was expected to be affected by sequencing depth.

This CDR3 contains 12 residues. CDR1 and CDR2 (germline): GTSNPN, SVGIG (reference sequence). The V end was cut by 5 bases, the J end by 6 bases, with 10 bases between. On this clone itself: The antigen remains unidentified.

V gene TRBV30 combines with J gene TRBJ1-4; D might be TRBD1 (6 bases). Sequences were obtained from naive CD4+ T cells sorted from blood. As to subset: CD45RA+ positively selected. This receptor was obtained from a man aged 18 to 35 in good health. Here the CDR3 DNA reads TGTGCCTGGGGACAGCTAGATGAAAAACTGTTTTTT. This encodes CAWGQLDEKLFF.